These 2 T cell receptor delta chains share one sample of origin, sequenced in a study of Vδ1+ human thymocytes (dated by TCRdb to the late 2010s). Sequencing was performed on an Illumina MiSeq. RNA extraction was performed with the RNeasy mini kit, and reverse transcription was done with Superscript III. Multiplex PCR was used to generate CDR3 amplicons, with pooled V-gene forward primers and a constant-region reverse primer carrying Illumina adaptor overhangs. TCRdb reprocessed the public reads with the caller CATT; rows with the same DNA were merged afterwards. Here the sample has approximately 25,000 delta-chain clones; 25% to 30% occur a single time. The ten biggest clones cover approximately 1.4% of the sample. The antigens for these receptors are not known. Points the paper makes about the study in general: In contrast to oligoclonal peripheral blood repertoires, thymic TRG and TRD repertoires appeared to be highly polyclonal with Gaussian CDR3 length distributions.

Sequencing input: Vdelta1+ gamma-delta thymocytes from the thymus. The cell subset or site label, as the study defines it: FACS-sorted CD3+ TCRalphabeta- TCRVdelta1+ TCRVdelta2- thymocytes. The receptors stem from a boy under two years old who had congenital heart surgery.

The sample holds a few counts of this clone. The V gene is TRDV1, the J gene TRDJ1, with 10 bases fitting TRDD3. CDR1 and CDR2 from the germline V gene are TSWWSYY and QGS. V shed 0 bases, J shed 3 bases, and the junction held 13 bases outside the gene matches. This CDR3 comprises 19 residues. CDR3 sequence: CALGELHSRYWGMSDKLIF. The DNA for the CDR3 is TGTGCTCTTGGGGAACTCCATTCCCGTTACTGGGGGATGTCCGATAAACTCATCTTT.

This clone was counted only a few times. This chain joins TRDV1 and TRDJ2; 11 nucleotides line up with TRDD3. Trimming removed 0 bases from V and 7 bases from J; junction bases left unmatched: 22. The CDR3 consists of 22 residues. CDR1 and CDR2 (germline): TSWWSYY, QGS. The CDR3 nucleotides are TGTGCTCTTGGGGAACTTGAGAGGCCTCCGCGGATACTGGGGGATAGCGGAGCACAACTCTTCTTT. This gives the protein CALGELERPPRILGDSGAQLFF.